This T cell receptor beta chain derives from a study of blood T cells in healthy people across ages. CDR1 DFQATT and CDR2 SNEGSKA come from the germline V gene (reference sequence). The CDR3 contains 14 residues. PCR was performed a second time for 7 to 11 cycles using a sample-barcoded 5' primer and a J-beta primer mix. TCRdb ran MiXCR on the 5' RACE reads and lists one entry per CDR3 protein. The table records 790,000 or so distinct CDR3 sequences, roughly 50% of them present only once. The chain uses TRBV20-1 and TRBJ2-1, with 7 bases matching TRBD2. Judging by the DNA end, TRBJ2-7 fits better; the J call may be wrong. Sequencing was performed on blood. The sequence derives from a man aged 40-50 years in good health. This CDR3 is CSALSPSGYNEQYF. CDR3 DNA sequence: TGCAGTGCTTTATCTCCTAGCGGCTACAATGAGCAGTACTTC.